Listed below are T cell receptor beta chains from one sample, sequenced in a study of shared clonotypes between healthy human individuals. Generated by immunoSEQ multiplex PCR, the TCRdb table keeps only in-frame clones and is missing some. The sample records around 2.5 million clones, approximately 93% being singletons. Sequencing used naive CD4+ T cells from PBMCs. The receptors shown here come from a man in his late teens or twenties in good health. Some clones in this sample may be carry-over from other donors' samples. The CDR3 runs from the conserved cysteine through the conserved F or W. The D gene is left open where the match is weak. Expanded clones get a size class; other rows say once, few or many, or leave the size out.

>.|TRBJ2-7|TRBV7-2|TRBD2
CASSPKAGAAEQYF
TGTGCCAGCAGCCCTAAAGCGGGAGCTGCCGAGCAGTACTTC
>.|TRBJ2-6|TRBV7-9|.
CASSLAWPGGANVLTF
TGTGCCAGCAGCCTAGCTTGGCCAGGTGGGGCCAACGTCCTGACTTTC
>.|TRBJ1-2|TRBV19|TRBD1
CASSNGQGRGLVYGYTF
TGTGCCAGTAGTAACGGACAGGGGAGAGGTCTTGTCTATGGCTACACCTTC
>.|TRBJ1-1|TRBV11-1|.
CASSLLGTEAFF
TGTGCCAGCAGCTTACTTGGGACTGAAGCTTTCTTT
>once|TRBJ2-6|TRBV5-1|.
CASSLAGLIRSGANVLTF
TGCGCCAGCAGCTTGGCCGGATTGATCCGCTCTGGGGCCAACGTCCTGACTTTC
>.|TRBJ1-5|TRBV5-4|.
CASSTGPYSNQPQHF
TGTGCCAGCAGCACCGGGCCGTATAGCAATCAGCCCCAGCATTTT
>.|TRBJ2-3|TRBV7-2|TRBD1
CASSFPGTEQYF
TGTGCCAGCAGCTTCCCCGGGACAGAGCAGTATTTT
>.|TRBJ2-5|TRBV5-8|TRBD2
CSGAKSGRARETQYF
TGTTCGGGGGCAAAAAGCGGGAGGGCCCGGGAGACCCAGTACTTC
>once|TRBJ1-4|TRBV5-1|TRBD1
CASSYTGGPTNEKLFF
TGCGCCAGCAGTTACACAGGGGGGCCGACTAATGAAAAACTGTTTTTT
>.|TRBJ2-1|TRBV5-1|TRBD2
CASSLVTSGRGNEQFF
TGCGCCAGCAGCTTGGTCACTAGCGGGAGGGGCAATGAGCAGTTCTTC
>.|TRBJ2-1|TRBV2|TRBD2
CASSGWLAASYNEQFF
TGTGCCAGCAGTGGGTGGCTAGCGGCTTCCTACAATGAGCAGTTCTTC
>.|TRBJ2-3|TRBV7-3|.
CASSLLSRQSTDTQYF
TGTGCCAGCAGCTTATTGTCCAGACAAAGCACAGATACGCAGTATTTT
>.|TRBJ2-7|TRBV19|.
CASSLGAGRSYEQYF
TGTGCCAGTAGTTTGGGGGCGGGGAGGTCCTACGAGCAGTACTTC
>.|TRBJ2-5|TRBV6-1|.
CASSSVQETQYF
TGTGCCAGCAGCTCTGTCCAAGAGACCCAGTACTTC
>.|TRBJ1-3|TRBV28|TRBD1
CASSLQGTGANTIYF
TGTGCCAGCAGTTTACAAGGGACAGGCGCAAACACCATATATTTT
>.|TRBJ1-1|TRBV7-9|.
CASSLAGSAEAFF
TGTGCCAGCAGCTTAGCGGGTAGCGCTGAAGCTTTCTTT
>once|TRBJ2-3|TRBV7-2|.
CASRIGGGVTDTQYF
TGTGCCAGCCGAATAGGGGGGGGAGTGACAGATACGCAGTATTTT
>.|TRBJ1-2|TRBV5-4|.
CASSLVGEGTGYTF
TGTGCCAGCAGCTTGGTTGGGGAGGGAACCGGCTACACCTTC
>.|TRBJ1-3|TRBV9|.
CASSVEGTGNTIYF
TGTGCCAGCAGCGTAGAAGGCACTGGAAACACCATATATTTT
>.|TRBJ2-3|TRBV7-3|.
CASSLLGGTTDTQYF
TGTGCCAGCAGCCTACTAGGAGGGACCACAGATACGCAGTATTTT
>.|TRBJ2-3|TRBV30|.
CAWSWGLAGGTDTQYF
TGTGCCTGGAGTTGGGGGCTAGCAGGAGGCACAGATACGCAGTATTTT
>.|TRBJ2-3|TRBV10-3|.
CAISEGARNTDTQYF
TGTGCCATCAGTGAGGGCGCAAGGAACACAGATACGCAGTATTTT
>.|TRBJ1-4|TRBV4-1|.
CASSQDRERGWRVDEKLFF
TGCGCCAGCAGCCAAGATCGGGAAAGGGGATGGCGGGTTGATGAAAAACTGTTTTTT
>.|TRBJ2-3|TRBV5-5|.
CASSLGQLRTDTQYF
TGTGCCAGCAGCTTGGGACAGCTTCGCACAGATACGCAGTATTTT
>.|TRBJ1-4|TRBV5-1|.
CASSFGPDGNEKLFF
TGCGCCAGCAGCTTTGGGCCGGATGGTAATGAAAAACTGTTTTTT
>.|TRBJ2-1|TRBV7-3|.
CASSLMGLVYNEQFF
TGTGCCAGCAGCTTAATGGGGCTAGTGTACAATGAGCAGTTCTTC
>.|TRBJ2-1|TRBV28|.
CASSGGQVGSNEQFF
TGTGCCAGCAGTGGGGGTCAGGTGGGGAGCAATGAGCAGTTCTTC
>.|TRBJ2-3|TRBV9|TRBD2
CASSVLAGVSSTDTQYF
TGTGCCAGCAGCGTACTAGCGGGAGTCTCCAGCACAGATACGCAGTATTTT
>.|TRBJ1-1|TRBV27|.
CASSLTGPRVNTEAFF
TGTGCCAGCAGTTTAACGGGCCCGCGGGTGAACACTGAAGCTTTCTTT
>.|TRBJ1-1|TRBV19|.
CASTSQDGNMNTEAFF
TGTGCCAGTACCTCACAAGACGGAAACATGAACACTGAAGCTTTCTTT
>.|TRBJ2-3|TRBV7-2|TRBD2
CASSRAPLLAGGPQDTQYF
TGTGCCAGCAGCCGCGCCCCGCTTCTAGCGGGAGGGCCTCAAGATACGCAGTATTTT
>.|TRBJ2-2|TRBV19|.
CASSKDYRTGELFF
TGTGCCAGTAGTAAGGACTATAGGACCGGGGAGCTGTTTTTT
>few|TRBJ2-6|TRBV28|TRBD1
CASSGQDAFSGANVLTF
TGTGCCAGCAGTGGACAGGACGCCTTTTCCGGGGCCAACGTCCTGACTTTC
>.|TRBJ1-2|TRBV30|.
CAWSVLGGERGYTF
TGTGCCTGGAGTGTACTGGGGGGCGAGCGGGGCTACACCTTC
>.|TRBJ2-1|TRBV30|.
CAWSREGSEQFF
TGTGCCTGGAGTCGCGAGGGAAGTGAGCAGTTCTTC
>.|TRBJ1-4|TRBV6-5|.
CASSYAGRPINEKLFF
TGTGCCAGCAGTTACGCCGGAAGGCCCATAAATGAAAAACTGTTTTTT
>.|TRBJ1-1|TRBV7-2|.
CASSKAGVASRAYAFF
TGTGCCAGTAGCAAAGCGGGTGTTGCCTCCCGAGCCTACGCTTTCTTT
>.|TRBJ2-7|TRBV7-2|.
CASSQQGNSYEQYF
TGTGCCAGCAGCCAGCAGGGAAACTCCTACGAGCAGTACTTC
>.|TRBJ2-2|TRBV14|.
CASSSLLELANTGELFF
TGTGCCAGCAGTTCACTTTTGGAACTAGCGAACACCGGGGAGCTGTTTTTT
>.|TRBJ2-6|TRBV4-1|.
CASSPVGAASGANVLTF
TGCGCCAGCAGCCCCGTGGGGGCCGCCTCTGGGGCCAACGTCCTGACTTTC